Here is one T cell receptor (beta chain) with its context. This entry comes from a study of cytomegalovirus exposure and HLA in healthy donors. There are 15 residues in the CDR3. Trimming cost V 6 bases and J 1 base; bases outside gene matches: 6. Germline CDR1 reads MDHEN; CDR2 reads SYDVKM. Measured with immunoSEQ multiplex PCR; TCRdb has only the in-frame clones, and not every one. Here the sample spans roughly 110,000 clones, about 87% being singletons. The sequence was obtained from a young woman in good health and CMV-seropositive. This chain uses TRBV28 with TRBJ2-3; 8 nucleotides match TRBD1. Specimen: PBMCs. The CDR3 loop is CASSETGVRTDTQYF. Here the CDR3 DNA reads TGTGCCAGCAGCGAGACAGGGGTACGCACAGATACGCAGTATTTT.